One and the same sample provided the 8 T cell receptor beta chains below, sequenced in a study of blood T cell repertoires in COVID-19. Clones were sequenced by immunoSEQ multiplex PCR, and TCRdb holds only the in-frame ones, with some missing. The profile shows roughly 30,000 clones, approximately 80% of them singletons. The source material was peripheral blood. The receptors originated from a human donor in a cohort sampled during active COVID-19.

The chain joins TRBV2 to TRBJ2-7; TRBD1 might be the D (5 bases). The CDR3 runs 11 residues. From germline, CDR1 is SNHLY and CDR2 FYNNEI. Trimming cost V 6 bases and J 5 bases, with 8 bases left between them. CDR3 loop: CASSLRDEQYF. DNA of the CDR3: TGTGCCAGCAGCCTCAGGGACGAGCAGTACTTC.

This sequence joins TRBV7-6 and TRBJ2-1; 13 bases map to TRBD2. The CDR3 extends over 15 amino acids. Germline CDR1 and CDR2: SGHVS and FNYEAQ. The ends lost 5 bases at V and 9 bases at J; junction bases unmatched: 7. The CDR3 DNA reads as TGTGCCAGCAGCCCGACTAGCGGGGGGCCTCCTGAGCAGTTCTTC. It yields the protein CASSPTSGGPPEQFF.

The rearrangement joins TRBV6-5 to TRBJ1-2, with 8 bases aligning to TRBD1. Looked up from germline, CDR1 is MNHEY and CDR2 is SVGAGI. This CDR3 region has 15 residues. The V gene end was trimmed by 3 bases and the J gene end by 1 base; junction bases not matched to a gene: 4. CDR3 loop: CASSYWTGINYGYTF. The CDR3 bases are TGTGCCAGCAGTTATTGGACAGGGATTAACTATGGCTACACCTTC.

The genes are TRBV19 and TRBJ1-5, with D perhaps matching TRBD1 (5 bases). V was cut by 6 bases and J by 2 bases, with 17 bases left in between. From germline, CDR1 is LNHDA and CDR2 SQIVND (reference sequence). The length of the CDR3 is 16 residues. For the CDR3, the DNA is TGTGCCAGTAGCAATACAGGTTCTAGGGGCAATCAGCCCCAGCATTTT. It yields the protein CASSNTGSRGNQPQHF.

J is TRBJ1-5 and V is TRBV19; possible D gene TRBD1, 5 bases. Germline assignment: CDR1 LNHDA and CDR2 SQIVND (reference sequence). Deletions cut 6 bases from V and 3 bases from J, with 15 bases between. This CDR3 contains 15 residues. CDR3 amino acids: CASSPVRAPNQPQHF. CDR3 sequence (DNA): TGTGCCAGTAGCCCGGTCAGGGCCCCCAATCAGCCCCAGCATTTT.

The count of this clone is one. This chain links TRBV7-2 with TRBJ2-7, with TRBD2 identical over 12 bases. The CDR3 is made up of 17 amino acids. Germline V CDR1 and CDR2: SGHTA, FQGNSA. V dropped 0 bases and J dropped 4; count of bases not matched to a gene: 7. In nucleotides, the CDR3 is TGTGCCAGCAGCTTAGCCCCAGAAACTAGCGGGGGGTACGAGCAGTACTTC. Translating gives CASSLAPETSGGYEQYF.

This chain connects TRBV6-5 to TRBJ1-3, with D maybe TRBD1 (5 bases). This CDR3 is built from 13 residues. V was trimmed by 10 bases and J by 4 bases, leaving 14 bases between them. Germline V gene sequence: CDR1 MNHEY, CDR2 SVGAGI. Written as DNA, the CDR3 is TGTGCCACTGCCGGGGGTTCAGGAAACACCATATATTTT. Residues: CATAGGSGNTIYF.

This clone was picked up one time. The chain uses TRBV27 and TRBJ2-1; D is uncertain. Germline CDR1 and CDR2: MNHEY and SMNVEV (reference sequence). With 3 bases removed from V and 5 bases from J, the gap between germline ends came to 14 bases. This CDR3 has 15 residues. The CDR3 sequence: CASSFTFSSNNEQFF. The CDR3 DNA follows: TGTGCCAGCAGTTTTACGTTTAGCAGTAACAATGAGCAGTTCTTC.